These T cell receptor beta chains were read from a single sample in a study of human T cells and chemical hapten exposure. Via MiXCR, TCRdb re-called the RACE reads, giving one row per CDR3 protein. Of tens of thousands of distinct CDR3 sequences in the sample, 9.8% were seen once. This material consisted of whole blood, taken in connection with sensitization to the hapten diphenylcyclopropenone (DPC). These receptors were collected from a middle-aged woman with alopecia areata. Some clones in this sample may be carry-over from other donors' samples. CDR3s include the opening cysteine and the closing phenylalanine or tryptophan. A D gene is named only where the DNA matches it firmly. Clone size is stated in some rows and not others, as once, few, many or a class when expanded.

D gene	V gene	J gene	clone size	CDR3 DNA	CDR3 protein
TRBD1	TRBV18	TRBJ2-7	few	TGTGCCAGCTCACCACCGAGCCCGGGACAGGCCGCCTACGAGCAGTACTTC	CASSPPSPGQAAYEQYF
.	TRBV4-3	TRBJ2-3	many	TGCGCCAGCAGCCAAGATCCTAGAGGAGCAGATACGCAGTATTTT	CASSQDPRGADTQYF
.	TRBV3-1	TRBJ2-3	many	TGTGCCAGCAGCCACAGGGGGGGCACAGATACGCAGTATTTT	CASSHRGGTDTQYF
.	TRBV21-1	TRBJ2-7	few	TGTGCCAGCAGCAAAGCCGAGACGGTCGTCAAATACGAGCAGTACTTC	CASSKAETVVKYEQYF
.	TRBV12-3/TRBV12-4	TRBJ1-5	many	TGTGCCAGCAGTTTTATTGGCCCAAATCAGCCCCAGCATTTT	CASSFIGPNQPQHF
TRBD1	TRBV5-1	TRBJ2-5	many	TGCGCCAGCAGCTTACAGGGGACAGATCAAGAGACCCAGTACTTC	CASSLQGTDQETQYF
.	TRBV18	TRBJ1-4	few	TGTGCCAGCTCACCAAGAGTTGGACTGGATGAAAAACTGTTTTTT	CASSPRVGLDEKLFF
TRBD2	TRBV12-3/TRBV12-4	TRBJ2-1	.	TGTGCCAGCAGTGGAACTAGCGGGGTTTGGGATGAGCAGTTCTTC	CASSGTSGVWDEQFF
.	TRBV6-5	TRBJ1-2	.	TGTGCCATCAGAAAGGCAGCCGGTGGCTACACCTTC	CAIRKAAGGYTF
.	TRBV4-2	TRBJ1-4	many	TGTGCCAGCAGCCAAGGGGGTCCATGGGGTTCTAATGAAAAACTGTTTTTT	CASSQGGPWGSNEKLFF
TRBD2	TRBV10-3	TRBJ2-3	.	TGTGCCATCAGTGAGTCGGCGACTAGCGGGGGAACAGATACGCAGTATTTT	CAISESATSGGTDTQYF
.	TRBV21-1	TRBJ2-7	many	TGTGCCAGCAGCCCGGCGGACAGCCACGAGCAGTACTTC	CASSPADSHEQYF
.	TRBV6-2/TRBV6-3	TRBJ1-4	many	TGTGCCAGCAGTTACTGGAGAGGATATAATGAAAAACTGTTTTTT	CASSYWRGYNEKLFF
.	TRBV14	TRBJ2-7	many	TGTGCCAGCAGCCGAGCCCGGGGCAGCGACGAGCAGTACTTC	CASSRARGSDEQYF
.	TRBV4-3	TRBJ2-2	many	TGCGCCAGCAGCCGGAAAACGGGGGCCCCCGGCGCGAACACCGGGGAGCTGTTTTTT	CASSRKTGAPGANTGELFF
TRBD2	TRBV20-1	TRBJ2-3	many	TGCAGTGCTAGTGGGACTACCTCTAGCACAGATACGCAGTATTTT	CSASGTTSSTDTQYF
.	TRBV5-1	TRBJ1-1	many	TGCGCCAGCAGCTTTGACAGAAACACTGAAGCTTTCTTT	CASSFDRNTEAFF
.	TRBV5-1	TRBJ1-4	many	TGCGCCAGCAGCCCCGACACGTCCGAACTGTTTTTT	CASSPDTSELFF
.	TRBV28	TRBJ1-2	.	TGTGCCACCGGACCAGCTAACTATGGCTACACCTTC	CATGPANYGYTF
TRBD1	TRBV29-1	TRBJ2-5	few	TGCAGCGTTAAGGACAGGGCGAATCAAGAGACCCAGTACTTC	CSVKDRANQETQYF
.	TRBV7-2	TRBJ2-5	many	TGTGCCAGCAGCAGACAGGTTCAAGAGACCCAGTACTTC	CASSRQVQETQYF
.	TRBV5-5	TRBJ2-4	many	TGTGCCAGCAGCTTGCAGGGGACAGCCAAAAACATTCAGTACTTC	CASSLQGTAKNIQYF
.	TRBV30	TRBJ2-7	few	TGTGCCTGGAGTGTAAGTCCGCGAGGGGAGCAGTACTTC	CAWSVSPRGEQYF
.	TRBV7-3	TRBJ2-2	many	TGTGCCAGCAGCTTAGGGTTGGCCGGGGAGCTGTTTTTT	CASSLGLAGELFF
.	TRBV25-1	TRBJ1-6	.	TGTGCCAGCAGTGGGGACCGGAGCTCCTATAATTCACCCCTCCACTTT	CASSGDRSSYNSPLHF
.	TRBV12-3/TRBV12-4	TRBJ1-3	many	TGTGCCAGCACCACACCAGGGACGACTGGAAACACCATATATTTT	CASTTPGTTGNTIYF
TRBD2	TRBV20-1	TRBJ2-6	many	TGCAGTGCCGTCCCCTTAGCGGGGGCGGCTGGGGCCAACGTCCTGACTTTC	CSAVPLAGAAGANVLTF
TRBD1	TRBV6-6	TRBJ1-2	.	TGTGCCAGCAGTTTTCCCCCGGACAGGGATGACTATGGCTACACCTTC	CASSFPPDRDDYGYTF
.	TRBV5-5	TRBJ2-6	few	TGTGCCAGCAGCTTGCGGGCAGCCTGGCCTTCTGGGGCCAACGTCCTGACTTTC	CASSLRAAWPSGANVLTF
TRBD1	TRBV5-1	TRBJ2-5	many	TGCGCCAGCAGCTACGGACAGGTGGTGGAGACCCAGTACTTC	CASSYGQVVETQYF
TRBD1	TRBV7-9	TRBJ2-3	.	TGTGCCAGCAGCTTCTGGACAGGATCCACAGATACGCAGTATTTT	CASSFWTGSTDTQYF
.	TRBV5-4	TRBJ2-2	many	TGTGCCAGCAGCTTGCGGCAGTTCGGGGAGCTGTTTTTT	CASSLRQFGELFF
.	TRBV7-2	TRBJ2-3	many	TGTGCCAGCAGCTTAGCATGGACAGATACGCAGTATTTT	CASSLAWTDTQYF
.	TRBV12-3/TRBV12-4	TRBJ1-1	many	TGTGCCAGCAGTTTACCGGGGACTGAAGCTTTCTTT	CASSLPGTEAFF
.	TRBV18	TRBJ2-7	many	TGTGCCAGCTCAGATCGAGGACAGTTATACGAGCAGTACTTC	CASSDRGQLYEQYF
.	TRBV28	TRBJ2-1	few	TGTGCCAGCATCAAAGGGACCGCCCCTGCCCCGTTCTTC	CASIKGTAPAPFF